This T cell receptor (beta chain) was profiled in a study of T cells in Graves' hyperthyroidism and ophthalmopathy. The CDR3 is 14 residues long. Losses at the gene ends were 5 bases for V and 5 bases for J; bases not matched to a gene: 7. Germline V lookup: CDR1 MNHEY, CDR2 SMNVEV (reference sequence). This clonotype has just one count. Authors of the study amplified TCR beta CDR3 regions from RNA transcripts. An initial round of RT-PCR targeting the TCR CDR3 relied on the HTBI primer set. TCRdb recomputed calls from the multiplex PCR reads with MiXCR, one row per CDR3 protein. The sample shows hundreds of thousands of distinct CDR3 sequences, around 15% of them seen only once. For Graves' hyperthyroidism to be stable, ophthalmopathy could not progress within 18 months.

The receptor's source is a woman aged 18-30 years with Graves' hyperthyroidism. The chain uses TRBV27 and TRBJ2-5; 8 nucleotides match TRBD2. Sequences were obtained from blood. The CDR3 bases are TGTGCCAGCAGTCCCGGGGGGGCCTGGGAGACCCAGTACTTC. Its protein is CASSPGGAWETQYF.